This TCR beta chain was sequenced in a study of cytomegalovirus exposure and HLA in healthy donors. General observations from the study: Most TCR sequences proved rare, with some public TCRs found in many donors. First-cohort TCR clusters tended to co-occur in the approximately 120 validation repertoires, a later analysis found. The CMV antigen specificity of three CMV-associated chains was confirmed through in vitro analysis.

Separation from the roughly 670-subject first cohort characterized the roughly 120-subject validation cohort, to which the donors belonged. In regard to this clone: Its antigen is currently unknown.

Germline assignment: CDR1 SNHLY and CDR2 FYNNEI. V was shortened by 11 bases and J by 0 bases, with 7 bases between the two germline ends. This CDR3 has 11 residues. The repertoire was sequenced with immunoSEQ multiplex PCR; TCRdb's copy has only in-frame clones and lacks some. The sample gives more than 110,000 clones, 85% to 90% of which show up once; nearly 3% is in the top ten. The sequence came from a man aged 18 to 30 in good health and CMV-seronegative. The chain uses TRBV2 and TRBJ2-5; maybe TRBD1 (6 bases). The sample comprised PBMCs. The DNA of the CDR3 is TGTGCCGGACAGTACCAAGAGACCCAGTACTTC. This codes for CAGQYQETQYF.